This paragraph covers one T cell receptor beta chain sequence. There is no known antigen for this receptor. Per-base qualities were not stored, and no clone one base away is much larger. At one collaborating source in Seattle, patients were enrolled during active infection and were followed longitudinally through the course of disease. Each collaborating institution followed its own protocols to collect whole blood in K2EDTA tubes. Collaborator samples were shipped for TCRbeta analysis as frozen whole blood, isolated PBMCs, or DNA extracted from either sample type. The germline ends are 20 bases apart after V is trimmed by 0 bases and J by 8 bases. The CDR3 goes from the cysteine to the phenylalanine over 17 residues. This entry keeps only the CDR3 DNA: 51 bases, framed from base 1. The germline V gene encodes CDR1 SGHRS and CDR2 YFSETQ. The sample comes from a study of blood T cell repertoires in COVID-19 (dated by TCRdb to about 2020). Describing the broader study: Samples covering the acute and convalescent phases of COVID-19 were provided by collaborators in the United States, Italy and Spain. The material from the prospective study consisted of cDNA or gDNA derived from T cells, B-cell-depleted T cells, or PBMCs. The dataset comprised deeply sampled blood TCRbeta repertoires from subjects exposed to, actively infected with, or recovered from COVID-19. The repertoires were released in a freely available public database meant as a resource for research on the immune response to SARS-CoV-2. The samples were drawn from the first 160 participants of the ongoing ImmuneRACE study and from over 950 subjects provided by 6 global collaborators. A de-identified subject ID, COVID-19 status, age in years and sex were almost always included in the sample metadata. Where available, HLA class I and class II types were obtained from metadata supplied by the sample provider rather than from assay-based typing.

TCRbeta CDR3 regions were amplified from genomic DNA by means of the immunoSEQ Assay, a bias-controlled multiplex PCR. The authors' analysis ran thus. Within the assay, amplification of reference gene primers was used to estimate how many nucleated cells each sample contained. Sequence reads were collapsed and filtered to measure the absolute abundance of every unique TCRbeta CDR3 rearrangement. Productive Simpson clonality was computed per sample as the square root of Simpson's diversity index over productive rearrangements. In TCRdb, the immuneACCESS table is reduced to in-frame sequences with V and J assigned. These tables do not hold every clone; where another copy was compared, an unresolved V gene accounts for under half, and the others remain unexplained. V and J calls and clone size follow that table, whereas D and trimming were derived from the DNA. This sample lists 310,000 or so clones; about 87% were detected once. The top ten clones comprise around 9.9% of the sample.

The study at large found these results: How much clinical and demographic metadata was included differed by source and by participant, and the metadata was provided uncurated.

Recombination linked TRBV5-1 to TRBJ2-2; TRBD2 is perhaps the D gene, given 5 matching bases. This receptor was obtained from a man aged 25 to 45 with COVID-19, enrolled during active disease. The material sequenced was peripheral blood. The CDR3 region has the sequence CASSLDRGPGLMGELFF. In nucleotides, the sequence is TGCGCCAGCAGCTTGGACCGGGGTCCAGGTTTGATGGGGGAGCTGTTTTTT.